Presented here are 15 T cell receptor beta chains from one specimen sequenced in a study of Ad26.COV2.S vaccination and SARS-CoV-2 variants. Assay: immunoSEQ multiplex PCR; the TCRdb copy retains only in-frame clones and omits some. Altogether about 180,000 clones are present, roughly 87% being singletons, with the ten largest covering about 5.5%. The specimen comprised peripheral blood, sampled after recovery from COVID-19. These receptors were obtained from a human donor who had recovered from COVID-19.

CDR3: CASSLYFDPTDTQYF. In DNA form, the CDR3 reads TGTGCCAGCAGTTTATATTTCGACCCAACAGATACGCAGTATTTT. The chain links TRBV28 to TRBJ2-3; D is unclear. The CDR3 consists of 15 residues. In germline, CDR1 is MDHEN, CDR2 SYDVKM. Trimming left V 1 base short and J 3 bases short, with 11 bases between.

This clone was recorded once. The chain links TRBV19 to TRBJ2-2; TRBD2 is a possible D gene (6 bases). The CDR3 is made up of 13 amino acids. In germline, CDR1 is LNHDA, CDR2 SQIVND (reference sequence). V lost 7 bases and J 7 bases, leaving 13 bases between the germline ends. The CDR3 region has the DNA TGTGCCAGTACCTTCGGGGGTGACGGGGAGCTGTTTTTT. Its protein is CASTFGGDGELFF.

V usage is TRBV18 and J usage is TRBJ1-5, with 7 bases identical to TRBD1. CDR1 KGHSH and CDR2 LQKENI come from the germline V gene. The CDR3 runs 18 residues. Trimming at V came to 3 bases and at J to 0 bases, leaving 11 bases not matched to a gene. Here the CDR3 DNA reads TGTGCCAGCTCACCGACCAGGGGGGAGGGTCATAGCAATCAGCCCCAGCATTTT. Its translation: CASSPTRGEGHSNQPQHF.

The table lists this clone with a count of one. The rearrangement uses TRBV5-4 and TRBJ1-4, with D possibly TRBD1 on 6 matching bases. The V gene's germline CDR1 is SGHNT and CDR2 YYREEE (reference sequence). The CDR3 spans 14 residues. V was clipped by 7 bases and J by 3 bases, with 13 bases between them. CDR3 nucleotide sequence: TGTGCCAGCGGCCCACAGGGATCTAATGAAAAACTGTTTTTT. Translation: CASGPQGSNEKLFF.

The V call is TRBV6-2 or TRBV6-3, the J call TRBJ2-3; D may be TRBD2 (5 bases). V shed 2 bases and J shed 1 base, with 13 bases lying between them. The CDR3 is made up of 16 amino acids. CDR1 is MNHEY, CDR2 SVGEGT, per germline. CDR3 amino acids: CASSYLRGSRTDTQYF. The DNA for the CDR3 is TGTGCCAGCAGTTACCTTCGCGGGTCACGCACAGATACGCAGTATTTT.

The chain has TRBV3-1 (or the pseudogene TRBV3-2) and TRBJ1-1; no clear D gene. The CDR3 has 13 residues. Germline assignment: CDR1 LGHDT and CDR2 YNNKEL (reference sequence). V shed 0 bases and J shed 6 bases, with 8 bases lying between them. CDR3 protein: CASSQDLSAEAFF. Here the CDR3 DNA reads TGTGCCAGCAGCCAAGACCTCTCAGCTGAAGCTTTCTTT.

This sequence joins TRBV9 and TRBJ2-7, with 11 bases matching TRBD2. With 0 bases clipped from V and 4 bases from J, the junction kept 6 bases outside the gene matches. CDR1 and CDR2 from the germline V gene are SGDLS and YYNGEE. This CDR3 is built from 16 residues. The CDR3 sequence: CASSVGGTSGDYEQYF. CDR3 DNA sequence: TGTGCCAGCAGCGTAGGGGGGACTAGCGGTGATTACGAGCAGTACTTC.

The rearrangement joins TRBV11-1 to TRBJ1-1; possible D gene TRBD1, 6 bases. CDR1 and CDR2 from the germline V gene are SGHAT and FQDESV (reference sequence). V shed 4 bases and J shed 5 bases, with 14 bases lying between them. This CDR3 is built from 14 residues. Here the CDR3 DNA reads TGTGCCAGCAGCTACCAAGACAGGTATACTGAAGCTTTCTTT. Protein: CASSYQDRYTEAFF.

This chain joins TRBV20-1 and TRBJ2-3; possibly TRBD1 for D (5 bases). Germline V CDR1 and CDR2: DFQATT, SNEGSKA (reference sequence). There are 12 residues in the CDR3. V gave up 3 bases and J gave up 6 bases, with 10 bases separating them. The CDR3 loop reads CSASPKGDTQYF. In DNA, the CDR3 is TGCAGTGCTAGTCCTAAGGGGGATACGCAGTATTTT.

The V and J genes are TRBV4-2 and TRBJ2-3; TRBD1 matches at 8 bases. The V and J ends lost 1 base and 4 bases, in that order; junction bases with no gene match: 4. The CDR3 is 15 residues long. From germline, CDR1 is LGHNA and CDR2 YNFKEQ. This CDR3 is CASSQGTGYSDTQYF. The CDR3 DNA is TGTGCCAGCAGCCAAGGGACAGGGTATTCAGATACGCAGTATTTT.

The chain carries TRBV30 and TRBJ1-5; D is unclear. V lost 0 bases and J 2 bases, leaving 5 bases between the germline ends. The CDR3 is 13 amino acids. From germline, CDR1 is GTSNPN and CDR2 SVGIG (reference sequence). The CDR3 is CAWSVRRNQPQHF. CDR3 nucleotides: TGTGCCTGGAGTGTACGGCGCAATCAGCCCCAGCATTTT.

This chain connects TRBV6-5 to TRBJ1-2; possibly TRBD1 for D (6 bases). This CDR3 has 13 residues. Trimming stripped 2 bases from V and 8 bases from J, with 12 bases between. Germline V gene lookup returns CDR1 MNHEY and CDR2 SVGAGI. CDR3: CASSYVTGIGYTF. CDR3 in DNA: TGTGCCAGCAGTTACGTTACAGGGATCGGCTACACCTTC.

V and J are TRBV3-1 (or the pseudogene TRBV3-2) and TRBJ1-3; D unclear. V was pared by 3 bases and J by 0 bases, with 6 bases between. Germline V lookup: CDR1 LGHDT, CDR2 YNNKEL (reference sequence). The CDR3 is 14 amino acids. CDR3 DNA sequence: TGTGCCAGCAGCCACCTGAGCTCTGGAAACACCATATATTTT. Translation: CASSHLSSGNTIYF.

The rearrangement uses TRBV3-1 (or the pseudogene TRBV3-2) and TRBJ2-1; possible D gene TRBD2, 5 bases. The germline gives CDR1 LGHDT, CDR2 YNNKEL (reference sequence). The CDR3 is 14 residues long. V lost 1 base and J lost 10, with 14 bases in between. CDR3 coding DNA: TGTGCCAGCAGCCAAGTTGGGGAGACGGACGAGCAGTTCTTC. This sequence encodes CASSQVGETDEQFF.

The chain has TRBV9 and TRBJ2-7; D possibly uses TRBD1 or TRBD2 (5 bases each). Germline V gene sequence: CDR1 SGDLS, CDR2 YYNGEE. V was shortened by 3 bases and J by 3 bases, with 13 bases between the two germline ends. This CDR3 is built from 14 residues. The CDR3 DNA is TGTGCCAGCAGCGCCGGGACGATAAACTACGAGCAGTACTTC. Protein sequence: CASSAGTINYEQYF.